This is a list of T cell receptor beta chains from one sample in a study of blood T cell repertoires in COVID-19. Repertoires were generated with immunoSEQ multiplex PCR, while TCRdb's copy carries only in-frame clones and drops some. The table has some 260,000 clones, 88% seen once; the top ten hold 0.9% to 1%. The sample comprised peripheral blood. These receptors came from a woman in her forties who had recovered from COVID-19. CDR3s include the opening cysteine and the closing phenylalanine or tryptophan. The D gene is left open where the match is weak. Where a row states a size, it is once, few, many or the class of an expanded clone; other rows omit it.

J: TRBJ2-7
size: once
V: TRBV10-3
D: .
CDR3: CAISGTGSSGEQYF

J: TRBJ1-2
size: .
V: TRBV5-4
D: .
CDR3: CASSLPDSAYGYTF

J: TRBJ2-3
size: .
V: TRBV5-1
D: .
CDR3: CASSRPSGDTQYF

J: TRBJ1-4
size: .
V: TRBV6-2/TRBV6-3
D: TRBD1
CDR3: CASSYGQAGGEKLFF

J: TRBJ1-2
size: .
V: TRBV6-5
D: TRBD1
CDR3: CASSPGQGVGYGYTF

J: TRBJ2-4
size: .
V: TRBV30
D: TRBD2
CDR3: CAWKRGGLAKNIQYF

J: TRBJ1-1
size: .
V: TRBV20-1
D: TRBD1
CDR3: CSARTGAQAFF

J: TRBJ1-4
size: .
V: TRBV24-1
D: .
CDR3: CATSGWQGFGEKLFF

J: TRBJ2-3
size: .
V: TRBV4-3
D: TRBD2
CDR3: CASSQGWREGADTQYF

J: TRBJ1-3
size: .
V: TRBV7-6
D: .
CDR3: CASSQRPSSSGNTIYF

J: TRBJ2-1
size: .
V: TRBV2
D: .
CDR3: CASSESGDEQFF

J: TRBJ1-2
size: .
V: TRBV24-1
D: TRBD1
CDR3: CATQGGAGGNYGYTF

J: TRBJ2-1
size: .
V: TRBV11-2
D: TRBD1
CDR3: CASSPRTGSNEQFF

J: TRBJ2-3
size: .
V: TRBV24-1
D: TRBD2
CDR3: CATSDLREALDTQYF

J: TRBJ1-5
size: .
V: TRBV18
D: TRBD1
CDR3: CASSQGQASNQPQHF

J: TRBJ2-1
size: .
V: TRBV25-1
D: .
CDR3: CASSEYPTYNEQFF

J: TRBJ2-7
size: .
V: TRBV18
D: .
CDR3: CASSPGAQGSYEQYF

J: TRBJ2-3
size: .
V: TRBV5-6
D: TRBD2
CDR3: CASSPGLADTDTQYF

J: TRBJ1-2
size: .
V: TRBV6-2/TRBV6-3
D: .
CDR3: CASSFYKEDLRGYTF

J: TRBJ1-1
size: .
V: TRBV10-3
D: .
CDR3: CAITVGLGDTEAFF

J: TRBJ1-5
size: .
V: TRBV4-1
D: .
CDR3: CASSPGEGSNQPQHF

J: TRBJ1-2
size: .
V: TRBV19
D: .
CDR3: CASSANGGKLSGYTF

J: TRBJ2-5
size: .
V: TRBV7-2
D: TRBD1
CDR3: CASTFGTVTQETQYF

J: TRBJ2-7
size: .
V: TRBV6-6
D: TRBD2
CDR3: CASSYGTSGSGEQYF

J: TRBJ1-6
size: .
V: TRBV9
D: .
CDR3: CASSAGQFNSPLHF

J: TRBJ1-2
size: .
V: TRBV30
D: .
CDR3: CAWSVAGTYGYTF

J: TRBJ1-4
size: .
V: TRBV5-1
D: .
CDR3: CASSLGAPTDEKLFF

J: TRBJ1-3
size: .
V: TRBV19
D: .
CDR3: CASSSQALSGNTIYF

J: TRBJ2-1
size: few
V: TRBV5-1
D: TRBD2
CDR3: CASSTSGSSYNEQFF

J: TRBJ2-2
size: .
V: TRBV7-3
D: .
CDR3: CASSSHLNTGELFF

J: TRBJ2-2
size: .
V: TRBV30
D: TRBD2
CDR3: CAWQGLAGVGTGELFF

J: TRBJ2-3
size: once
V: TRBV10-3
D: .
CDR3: CASRPGEPDTQYF

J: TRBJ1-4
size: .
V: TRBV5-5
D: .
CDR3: CASSLGDINEKLFF

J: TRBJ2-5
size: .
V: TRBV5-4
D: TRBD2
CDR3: CASSLGGRAGETQYF

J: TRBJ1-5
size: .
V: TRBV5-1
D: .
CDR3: CASSLGPTRDSPGAQHF

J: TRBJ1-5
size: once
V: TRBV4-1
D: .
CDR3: CASSQDPARGESQPQHF

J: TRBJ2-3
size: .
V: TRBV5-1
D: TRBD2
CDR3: CASSLVPAGVGDTQYF

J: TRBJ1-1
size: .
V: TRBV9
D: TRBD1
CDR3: CASSGQGTEAFF

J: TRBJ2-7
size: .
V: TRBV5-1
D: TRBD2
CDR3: CASSPGGVSYEQYF

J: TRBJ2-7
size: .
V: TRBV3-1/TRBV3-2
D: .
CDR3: CASSQDSSYEQYF

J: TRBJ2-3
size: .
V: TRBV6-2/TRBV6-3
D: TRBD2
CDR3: CASSVLGGRTDTQYF

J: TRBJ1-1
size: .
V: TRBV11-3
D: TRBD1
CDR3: CASSLDRDAFF

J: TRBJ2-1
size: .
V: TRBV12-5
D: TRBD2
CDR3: CASGQTGLARNEQFF

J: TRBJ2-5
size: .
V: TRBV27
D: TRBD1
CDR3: CAAGQGVRGVTQYF

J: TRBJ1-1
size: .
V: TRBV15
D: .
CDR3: CATSRDLGSRGTEAFF

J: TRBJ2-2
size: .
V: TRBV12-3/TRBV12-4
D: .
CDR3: CASSPVGAGELFF

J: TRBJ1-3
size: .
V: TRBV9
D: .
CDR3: CASSVAPTAGSGNTIYF

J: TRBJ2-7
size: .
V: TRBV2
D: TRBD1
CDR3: CASSEAGFGGTGYF

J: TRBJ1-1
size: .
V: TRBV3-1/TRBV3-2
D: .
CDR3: CASSQDVGVGFF

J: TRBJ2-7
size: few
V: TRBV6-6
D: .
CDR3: CASKGGGLTPTYEQYF